Sequencing of this TCR beta chain was carried out in a study of PD-1 blockade in classical Hodgkin lymphoma (dated by TCRdb to about 2020). About the investigation overall: Nivolumab dosing was 3 mg/kg intravenously every 2 weeks, continuing until either disease progression or unacceptable toxicity. To define a peripheral blood immune signature of response to PD-1 blockade in classical Hodgkin lymphoma, the study combined TCR beta sequencing with CyTOF. Paper-wide results and their limitations: A significant rise by C4D1 was seen in CD4+ but not CD8+ TCR diversity (p=0.0027 vs p=0.16), with the rise being most apparent in complete responders (p=0.02). Trial patients achieving complete response had baseline diversity similar to newly diagnosed patients, whereas partial responders and progressors had significantly lower diversity. Baseline TCR diversity was reported to be lower in newly diagnosed patients than in healthy donors, and even lower in relapsed/refractory patients. Lower diversity was seen in patients whose nivolumab began less than 1 year after ASCT, and these patients were left out of later analyses so that immune reconstitution would not confound the results. The study was restricted to a single clinical trial cohort, and the causes of repertoire differences, possibly disease activity or prior therapy, were left undefined.

The Qiagen DNeasy kit was used to extract genomic DNA both from unsorted PBMCs and from the negatively selected CD4+ and CD8+ fractions. TCR beta CDR3 regions were amplified by immunoSEQ multiplex PCR using primers annealing to V and J segments. Amplification bias was minimized using a synthetic immune receptor repertoire, and residual bias was removed computationally after sequencing. The study's own analysis went as follows. Repertoire diversity was quantified as the Shannon entropy index using custom Python scripts. Unsorted, CD4+ and CD8+ repertoires were analyzed separately, except for combined analyses in which CD4+ and CD8+ sequences were merged in silico. A clone counted as expanded when the clone's frequency after treatment rose at least 2-fold relative to C1D1, and clones undetected at baseline were given a pseudocount of 0.5. Singleton clones were defined as clones with 0 or 1 copy at C1D1, and non-singleton clones were defined as clones with 2 or more copies. Clones expanded in unsorted samples were annotated as CD4+, CD8+ or unknown by matching protein sequences in sorted samples from the same patient. Wilcoxon tests were applied to paired samples to test diversity changes from C1D1 to C4D1. TCRdb carries this immuneACCESS record with in-frame sequences only. Its versions omit some clonotypes, under half of them owing to an unresolved V gene in the studies checked, with the rest unexplained. D and trimming come from the DNA, and the V and J calls and clone size come from that table. The sample contains 40,000 to 45,000 clones, about 65% of them found a single time. The ten largest clones take up 2.5% to 3% of the sample.

About this clone itself: What this receptor recognizes is not known. No base qualities exist here, and no much larger clone lies one base off it.

The time point label here, explained by the study, means: cycle 2 day 1 (C2D1) of nivolumab. Relapse after autologous stem cell transplantation had occurred in all trial patients, and cohorts A, B and C were distinguished by prior brentuximab vedotin exposure. The trial cohort was composed of around 60 patients with relapsed/refractory classical Hodgkin lymphoma, for whom complete response, partial response or progressive disease was recorded as best overall response. In the multi-cohort phase II CheckMate 205 trial, trial patients received single-agent nivolumab. An independent review committee assessed best overall response using the 2007 International Working Group response criteria. PBMCs from the trial were collected at three points: immediately before nivolumab initiation (C1D1), and during therapy at cycle 2 day 1 and cycle 4 day 1. Peripheral blood was collected in 8 mL Vacutainer Cell Preparation Tubes, from which PBMCs were isolated by centrifugation and then cryopreserved.

The CDR3 covers 14 residues, taking in both the cysteine and the phenylalanine. Only the CDR3 portion is preserved as DNA: 42 bases, with reading frame beginning at the first base. A distance of 10 bases separates the germline ends of V and J, which lose 4 bases and 1 base respectively. The germline V gene (reference sequence) gives CDR1 as SSHAT and CDR2 as FNYEAQ. This TCR was sampled from a human donor with classical Hodgkin lymphoma. The sequencing here drew on peripheral blood mononuclear cells (PBMCs), taken before the second cycle of nivolumab. The V and J segments used are TRBV7-7 and TRBJ2-5, and perhaps TRBD1 as D gene, on 6 matching bases. The DNA is as follows: TGTGCCAGCAGCTCCCAGGGGTCCCAAGAGACCCAGTACTTC. This encodes CASSSQGSQETQYF.